This T cell receptor beta chain appears in the sequencing data of a study of PD-1 blockade in classical Hodgkin lymphoma. Study results and limitations: Complete responders entered with baseline diversity on par with newly diagnosed patients, the results showed. Reported findings placed baseline TCR diversity lower in newly diagnosed patients (compared with healthy donors).

The method was immunoSEQ multiplex PCR; TCRdb's version includes in-frame clones alone and lacks a portion of them. The data contain approximately 46,000 clones, about three quarters of them singletons. For this clone: Its matching antigen is unknown.

Brentuximab vedotin exposure varied, and every patient relapsed after autologous stem cell transplantation. CDR3 length equals 15 residues. Germline V gene data show CDR1 as LNHDA and CDR2 as SQIVND (reference sequence). V was pared by 2 bases and J by 6 bases, with 11 bases between. The origin of this receptor is a human donor with classical Hodgkin lymphoma. The gene calls are TRBV19 and TRBJ1-6, with a tentative D call TRBD1 (5 bases). This sample comprised peripheral blood mononuclear cells (PBMCs), obtained at baseline. CDR3 DNA: TGTGCCAGTAGTATAACGGCAGGGAGTAATTCACCCCTCCACTTT. This encodes CASSITAGSNSPLHF.